This T cell receptor (beta chain) appears in the sequencing data of a study of blood T cell repertoires in COVID-19. The protocol was immunoSEQ multiplex PCR, while the TCRdb copy is restricted to in-frame clones and leaves out a portion. The sample includes approximately 190,000 clones, 70% to 90% of them seen just once. This CDR3 is 16 amino acids long. The chain recombines TRBV21-1 with TRBJ2-7; TRBD2 reflects the table's D call only, with no check against the DNA. TRBV21-1 is deemed a pseudogene. The clonotype was recovered from a woman in her thirties or forties in a cohort exposed to, infected with or recovered from COVID-19 (not recorded which). The sample comprised PBMCs or T cells enriched from blood (not recorded which). The CDR3 here is CASSISGTSLSYEQYF. The CDR3 region has the DNA TGTGCCAGCAGCATCTCCGGGACTTCCCTCTCCTACGAGCAGTACTTC.